The 23 T cell receptor beta chains below all came from one sample that was sequenced in a study of blood T cells in healthy people across ages. A sample-barcoded 5' primer and a J-beta primer mix were used in a second PCR of roughly 7 to 12 cycles. TCRdb called the 5' RACE reads again in MiXCR, with one record for every CDR3 protein. Of hundreds of thousands of distinct CDR3 sequences listed, about 30% were seen once; the top ten hold less than 20%. The sequencing input was blood. The receptors come from a woman aged 80 or older in good health.

The chain couples TRBV6-2 or TRBV6-3 to TRBJ2-3, with D possibly being TRBD2 (7 bases). The CDR3 length is 15 residues. Germline CDR1 reads MNHEY; CDR2 reads SVGEGT. Trimming pared 0 bases from V and 2 bases from J, leaving 9 bases between. This CDR3 is CASSYSRGPTDTQYF. Here the CDR3 DNA reads TGTGCCAGCAGTTACTCGCGGGGGCCCACAGATACGCAGTATTTT.

The sample holds many counts of this clonotype. The chain joins TRBV7-2 to TRBJ1-4; TRBD1 aligns across 8 bases. Trimming at V came to 1 base and at J to 5 bases, leaving 9 bases not matched to a gene. The length of the CDR3 is 17 residues. From germline, CDR1 is SGHTA and CDR2 FQGNSA. In DNA, the CDR3 is TGTGCCAGCAGCTTAGACTACAGACAGGGGAGAAATGAAAAACTGTTTTTT. Its translation: CASSLDYRQGRNEKLFF.

With regard to this clonotype: At one end, the junction sequence differs from germline, possibly due to a read error. The chain combines TRBV9 with TRBJ1-2; possibly TRBD1 for D (6 bases). This CDR3 has 17 residues. Germline CDR1 reads SGDLS; CDR2 reads YYNGEE. The DNA for the CDR3 is TGTGCCAGCAGCATCGGAGGGGGAGGGCTAACCAACTATGACTACACCTTC. This sequence encodes CASSIGGGGLTNYDYTF.

This clonotype was counted at least ten times. The V call is TRBV6-2 or TRBV6-3, the J call TRBJ2-7; 12 bases map to TRBD2. The CDR3 extends over 14 amino acids. Germline CDR1 MNHEY, CDR2 SVGEGT. Trimming took 7 bases from V and 7 from J; bases not matched to a gene: 8. CDR3 DNA: TGTGCCAGCACCGGGACTAGCGGGCGTCGGGAGCAGTACTTC. Translating gives CASTGTSGRREQYF.

This chain joins TRBV2 and TRBJ2-3, with TRBD1 matching 11 bases. There are 16 residues in the CDR3. V lost 5 bases to trimming and J lost 3 bases; unmatched junction nucleotides: 7. Germline CDR1 SNHLY, CDR2 FYNNEI. The chain's CDR3 is CASSRDRGKGTDTQYF. CDR3 DNA sequence: TGTGCCAGCAGTAGGGACAGGGGGAAGGGAACAGATACGCAGTATTTT. The variable domain in full, with the rest retrieved from reference TRBV2 and TRBJ2-3, is EPEVTQTPSHQVTQMGQEVILRCVPISNHLYFYWYRQILGQKVEFLVSFYNNEISEKSEIFDDQFSVERPDGSNFTLKIRSTKLEDSAMYFCASSRDRGKGTDTQYFGPGTRLTVL.

This clonotype occurred a few times. The rearrangement links TRBV2 to TRBJ2-3, with D possibly matching TRBD2 (5 bases). The germline gives CDR1 SNHLY, CDR2 FYNNEI. V was pared by 0 bases and J by 5 bases, with 9 bases between. The CDR3 runs to 14 residues. The CDR3 DNA sequence: TGTGCCAGCAGTGAAGCAAGTCGGGAAGATACGCAGTATTTT. Translated: CASSEASREDTQYF.

This clonotype was counted a few times. The CDR3 here is CASSLSPGQGGNTEAFF. In DNA form, the CDR3 reads TGTGCCAGCAGTTTATCCCCCGGACAGGGTGGAAACACTGAAGCTTTCTTT. This chain links TRBV12-3 or TRBV12-4 with TRBJ1-1; TRBD1 matches 8 bases. V lost 2 bases to trimming and J lost 2 bases; unmatched junction nucleotides: 10. The CDR3 loop spans 17 amino acids.

To note about this clonotype: Just one base apart from a much larger clone, this may be a read error. The rearrangement joins TRBV20-1 to TRBJ2-6; D perhaps matches TRBD1 (5 bases). Germline-derived CDR1 and CDR2 are DFQATT and SNEGSKA (reference sequence). The CDR3 extends over 14 amino acids. The CDR3 reads CSAPYYSGANALTF. CDR3 sequence (DNA): TGCAGTGCCCCCTACTACTCTGGGGCCAACGCCCTGACTTTC.

This clonotype was counted a few times. The CDR3, as DNA: TGCAGTGCTAGGAGGGGGGACTATGGCTACACCTTC. This gives the protein CSARRGDYGYTF. This rearrangement joins TRBV20-1 to TRBJ1-2, with TRBD1 as a possible D gene (6 bases). This CDR3 comprises 12 residues. CDR1 is DFQATT, CDR2 SNEGSKA, per germline (reference sequence). V dropped 3 bases and J dropped 3 bases, with 8 bases sitting between them.

V is TRBV6-5 and J is TRBJ1-6; TRBD1 agrees at 10 bases. Germline CDR1 reads MNHEY; CDR2 reads SVGAGI. This CDR3 is built from 14 residues. The V segment lost 6 bases and the J segment 11 bases; nucleotides outside the gene matches: 7. The CDR3 is CASSQGQGYTPLHF. The CDR3 coding sequence is TGTGCCAGCAGCCAGGGACAGGGGTATACACCCCTCCACTTT.

This clonotype came up many times. This sequence joins TRBV24-1 and TRBJ2-1; D perhaps matches TRBD2 (7 bases). The V gene's germline CDR1 is KGHDR and CDR2 SFDVKD. Trimming pared 2 bases from V and 7 bases from J, leaving 17 bases between. The CDR3 has 16 amino acids. DNA for the CDR3: TGTGCCACCAGTGATTCCCTGGTGGGGGGGCGGAATGAGCAGTTCTTC. Its translation: CATSDSLVGGRNEQFF.

This clonotype has at least ten counts. The chain links TRBV6-2 or TRBV6-3 to TRBJ1-5, with 7 bases lining up with TRBD1. Germline trimming cut 6 bases from V and 1 base from J; bases unmatched to any gene: 6. Germline lookup yields CDR1 MNHEY and CDR2 SVGEGT. The CDR3 runs 15 residues. The CDR3 loop reads CASRRPTGSNQPQHF. For the CDR3, the DNA is TGTGCCAGCAGACGGCCGACAGGGAGCAATCAGCCCCAGCATTTT.

In the case of this clonotype: One end of the junction is discordant with germline, which a read error may explain. The rearrangement uses TRBV7-2 and TRBJ2-1; tentative D call: TRBD2 (6 bases). Germline assignment: CDR1 SGHTA and CDR2 FQGNSA. The CDR3 totals 18 residues. Here the CDR3 reads CASSLASLDSGSYNGQFF. The CDR3 bases are TGTGCCAGCAGCTTAGCCTCCCTGGATAGCGGCTCCTACAATGGGCAGTTCTTC.

This chain links TRBV4-2 with TRBJ2-5; TRBD2 aligns across 16 bases. V dropped 4 bases and J dropped 2; count of bases not matched to a gene: 10. Per the germline V gene, CDR1 is LGHNA and CDR2 is YNFKEQ. The CDR3 extends over 19 amino acids. CDR3 sequence (DNA): TGTGCCAGCAGCCTCCGCGGGACTAGCGGGGGGGCCGGGCAAGAGACCCAGTACTTC. It codes for CASSLRGTSGGAGQETQYF.

This clonotype was detected a few times. This chain connects TRBV6-6 to TRBJ2-1; a possible D gene is TRBD2 (6 bases). CDR3 length equals 15 residues. Trimming took 6 bases from V and 3 from J, leaving 15 bases between them. The germline V gene encodes CDR1 MNHNY and CDR2 SVGAGI (reference sequence). CDR3 sequence: CASSETGTDYNEQFF. The CDR3 DNA follows: TGTGCCAGCAGCGAAACCGGGACTGACTACAATGAGCAGTTCTTC.

This clonotype was detected only a few times. A junction boundary mismatches the germline segment, possibly from a read error. This CDR3 is CASTSRTGPNQPQHF. In nucleotides, the CDR3 is TGTGCTAGCACCTCAAGGACAGGCCCCAATCAGCCCCAGCATTTT. The genes are TRBV6-1 and TRBJ1-5; TRBD1 matches at 7 bases. The CDR3 has 15 residues. The V gene's germline CDR1 is MNHNS and CDR2 SASEGT.

Worth noting for this clonotype: At one boundary the junction diverges from the germline segment, which might be a read error. The rearrangement joins TRBV7-7 to TRBJ2-5; the match to TRBD2 covers 8 bases. This CDR3 contains 15 residues. Germline V gives CDR1 SSHAT, CDR2 FNYEAQ (reference sequence). The CDR3, as DNA: TGTGCTAGCAGCTTAATAGCGGGGATACAAGAGACCCAGTACTTC. It encodes CASSLIAGIQETQYF. The full variable domain, in which reference TRBV7-7 and TRBJ2-5 provide the parts outside the CDR3, is GAGVSQSPRYKVTKRGQDVTLRCDPISSHATLYWYQQALGQGPEFLTYFNYEAQPDKSGLPSDRFSAERPEGSISTLTIQRTEQRDSAMYRCASSLIAGIQETQYFGPGTRLLVL.

V is TRBV10-3 and J is TRBJ1-1, with TRBD1 identical over 7 bases. The CDR3 is 13 residues long. The J segment lost 6 bases and the V segment lost 6 bases, leaving 7 bases of the junction unmatched. Germline V lookup: CDR1 ENHRY, CDR2 SYGVKD. Here the CDR3 DNA reads TGTGCCATCAGCATGGGACAGTCCGCTGAAGCTTTCTTT. Its protein is CAISMGQSAEAFF.

The J gene is TRBJ1-1, the V gene TRBV7-2; the D gene is possibly TRBD1 (5 bases). V shed 3 bases and J shed 1 base, with 18 bases lying between them. The germline V gene has CDR1 SGHTA and CDR2 FQGNSA. The CDR3 is 17 amino acids. The CDR3 sequence: CASSLFGRGLKNTEAFF. Written as DNA, the CDR3 is TGTGCCAGCAGCTTGTTTGGCCGGGGGTTAAAGAACACTGAAGCTTTCTTT.

This clonotype showed up many times. This chain connects TRBV7-2 to TRBJ2-5; TRBD2 matches at 10 bases. The CDR3 spans 16 residues. CDR1 is SGHTA and CDR2 is FQGNSA in the germline V gene. V trimming: 0 bases; J trimming: 5 bases; junction bases outside the gene matches: 6. CDR3 protein: CASSLAKTSGVETQYF. CDR3 coding DNA: TGTGCCAGCAGCTTAGCGAAAACTAGCGGGGTTGAGACCCAGTACTTC.

This clonotype was detected many times. The chain has TRBV20-1 and TRBJ2-5; tentative D call: TRBD2 (5 bases). The CDR3 length is 19 residues. V was clipped by 6 bases and J by 4 bases, with 33 bases between them. Germline lookup yields CDR1 DFQATT and CDR2 SNEGSKA (reference sequence). The CDR3 DNA follows: TGCAGTGCCGAGGGTCATCGGGCCACCTCCCTTGGCGGAGGAGAGACCCAGTACTTC. Encoded protein: CSAEGHRATSLGGGETQYF.

Here the CDR3 reads CASSPIGSGANVLTF. CDR3 sequence (DNA): TGTGCCAGCAGCCCAATTGGGTCTGGGGCCAACGTCCTGACTTTC. The J gene is TRBJ2-6, the V gene TRBV5-6; D is undetermined. There are 15 residues in the CDR3. CDR1 and CDR2 (germline): SGHDT, YYEEEE. V gave up 4 bases and J gave up 1 base, with 9 bases separating them.

In its sample, this clonotype was seen a few times. This rearrangement joins TRBV5-1 to TRBJ1-1; D remains ambiguous. Germline CDR1 SGHRS, CDR2 YFSETQ. V lost 2 bases and J 0 bases, leaving 8 bases between the germline ends. The CDR3 totals 14 residues. The CDR3 DNA is TGCGCCAGCAGCTTTGGACTGATGAACACTGAAGCTTTCTTT. It is translated as CASSFGLMNTEAFF.